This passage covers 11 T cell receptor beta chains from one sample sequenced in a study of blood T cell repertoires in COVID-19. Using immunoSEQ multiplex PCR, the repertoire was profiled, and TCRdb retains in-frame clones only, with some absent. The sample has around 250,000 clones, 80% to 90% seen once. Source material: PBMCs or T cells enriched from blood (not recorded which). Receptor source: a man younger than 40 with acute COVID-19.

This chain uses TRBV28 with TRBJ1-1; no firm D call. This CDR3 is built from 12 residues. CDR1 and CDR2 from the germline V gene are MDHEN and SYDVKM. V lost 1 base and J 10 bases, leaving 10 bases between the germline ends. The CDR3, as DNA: TGTGCCAGCAGTTTATCGACACCAACAGCTTTCTTT. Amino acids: CASSLSTPTAFF. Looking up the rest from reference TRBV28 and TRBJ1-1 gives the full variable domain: DVKVTQSSRYLVKRTGEKVFLECVQDMDHENMFWYRQDPGLGLRLIYFSYDVKMKEKGDIPEGYSVSREKKERFSLILESASTNQTSMYLCASSLSTPTAFFGQGTRLTVV.

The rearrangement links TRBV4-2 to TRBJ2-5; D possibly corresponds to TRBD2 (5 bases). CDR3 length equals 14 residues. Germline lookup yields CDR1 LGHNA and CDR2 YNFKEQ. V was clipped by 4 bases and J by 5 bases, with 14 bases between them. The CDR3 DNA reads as TGTGCCAGCAGCCCCGGGAAAGTGATGGAGACCCAGTACTTC. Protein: CASSPGKVMETQYF.

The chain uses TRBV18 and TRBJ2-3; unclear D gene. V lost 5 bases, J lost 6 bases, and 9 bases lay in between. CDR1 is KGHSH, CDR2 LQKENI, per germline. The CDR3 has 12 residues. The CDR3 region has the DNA TGTGCCAGCTCATCGAGAACGGATACGCAGTATTTT. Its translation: CASSSRTDTQYF.

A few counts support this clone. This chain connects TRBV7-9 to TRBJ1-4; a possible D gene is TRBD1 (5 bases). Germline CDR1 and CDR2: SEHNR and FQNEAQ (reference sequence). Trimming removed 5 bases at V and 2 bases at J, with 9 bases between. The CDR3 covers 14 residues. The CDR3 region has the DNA TGTGCCAGCAGCCCAGGGTACACTAATGAAAAACTGTTTTTT. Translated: CASSPGYTNEKLFF.

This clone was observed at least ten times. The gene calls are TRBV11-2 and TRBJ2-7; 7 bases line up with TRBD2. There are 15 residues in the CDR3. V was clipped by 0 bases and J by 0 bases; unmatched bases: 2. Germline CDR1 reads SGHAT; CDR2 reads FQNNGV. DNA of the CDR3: TGTGCCAGCAGCTTAGAGCGGGGGAGCTCCTACGAGCAGTACGTC. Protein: CASSLERGSSYEQYV.

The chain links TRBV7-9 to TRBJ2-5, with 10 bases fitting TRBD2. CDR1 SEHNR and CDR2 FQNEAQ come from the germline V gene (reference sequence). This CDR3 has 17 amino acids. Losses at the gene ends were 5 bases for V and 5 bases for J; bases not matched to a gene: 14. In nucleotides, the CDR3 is TGTGCCAGCAGCCCGAGACTAGCGGGTACCTCATTTGAGACCCAGTACTTC. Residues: CASSPRLAGTSFETQYF.

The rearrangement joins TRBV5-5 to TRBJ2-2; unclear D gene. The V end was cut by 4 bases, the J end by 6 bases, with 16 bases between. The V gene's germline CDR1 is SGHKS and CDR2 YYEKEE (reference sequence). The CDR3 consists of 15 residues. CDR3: CASSQTRGSAGELFF. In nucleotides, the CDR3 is TGTGCCAGCAGCCAAACACGTGGTTCCGCCGGGGAGCTGTTTTTT.

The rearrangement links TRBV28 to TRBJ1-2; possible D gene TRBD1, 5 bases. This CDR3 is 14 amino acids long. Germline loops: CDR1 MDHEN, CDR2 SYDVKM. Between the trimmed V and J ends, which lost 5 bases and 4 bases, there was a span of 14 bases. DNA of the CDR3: TGTGCCAGCAGTGCCAGTGACAGTCCCTATGGCTACACCTTC. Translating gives CASSASDSPYGYTF.

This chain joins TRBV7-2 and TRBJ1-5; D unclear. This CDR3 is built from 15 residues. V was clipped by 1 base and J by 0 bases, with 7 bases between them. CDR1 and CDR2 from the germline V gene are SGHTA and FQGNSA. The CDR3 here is CASSLGRDSNQPQHF. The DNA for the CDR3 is TGTGCCAGCAGCTTAGGGCGGGATAGCAATCAGCCCCAGCATTTT.

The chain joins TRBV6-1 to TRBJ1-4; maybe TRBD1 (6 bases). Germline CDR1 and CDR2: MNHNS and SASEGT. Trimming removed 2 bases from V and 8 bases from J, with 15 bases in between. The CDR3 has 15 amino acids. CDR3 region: CASSESTGPREKLFF. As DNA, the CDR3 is TGTGCCAGCAGTGAATCCACAGGGCCCAGGGAAAAACTGTTTTTT.

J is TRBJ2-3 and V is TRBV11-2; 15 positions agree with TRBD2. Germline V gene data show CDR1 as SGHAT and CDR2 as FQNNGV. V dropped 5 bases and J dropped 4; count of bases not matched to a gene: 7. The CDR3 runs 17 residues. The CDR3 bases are TGTGCCAGCAGCGATGGACTAGCGGGGGGGCCGTCAGATACGCAGTATTTT. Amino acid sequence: CASSDGLAGGPSDTQYF.